Listed below are T cell receptor beta chains from one sample, sequenced in a study of blood T cells in healthy people across ages. TCRdb analysed the 5' RACE reads with MiXCR anew, one entry per CDR3 protein. The table lists hundreds of thousands of distinct CDR3 sequences, more than 55% of them singletons, with roughly 24% in the top ten. Material for sequencing was blood. Source of these receptors: a man between 40 and 49 years old in good health. Both conserved end residues are part of each CDR3. Each record gives: D gene, V gene, clone size, J gene, CDR3 protein, CDR3 DNA. D genes are given only for firm matches. A row's size may be missing; if present it is once, few, many or a size class.

TRBD1	TRBV6-6	NA	TRBJ1-2	CAIRQGEEGYTF	TGTGCCATACGACAGGGGGAGGAGGGCTACACCTTC
TRBD1	TRBV7-2	few	TRBJ2-3	CASSARTGLADTQYF	TGTGCCAGCAGCGCCAGGACAGGATTAGCAGATACGCAGTATTTT
NA	TRBV14	NA	TRBJ1-2	CASSQVGIGGYTF	TGTGCCAGCAGCCAAGTCGGGATCGGGGGCTACACCTTC
NA	TRBV5-6	once	TRBJ2-7	CASSSVPKLGDYEQYF	TGTGCCAGCAGCTCCGTCCCCAAATTAGGGGATTACGAGCAGTACTTC
NA	TRBV6-2/TRBV6-3	NA	TRBJ2-1	CASSYSGSGNEQFF	TGTGCCAGCAGTTACTCGGGGAGTGGCAATGAGCAGTTCTTC
NA	TRBV10-3	few	TRBJ2-3	CAISESWKRADTQYF	TGTGCCATCAGTGAGTCTTGGAAAAGGGCAGATACGCAGTATTTT
NA	TRBV11-2	NA	TRBJ2-3	CASSRGLGGTDTQYF	TGTGCCAGCAGCCGTGGACTGGGGGGTACAGATACGCAGTATTTT
NA	TRBV5-1	few	TRBJ1-5	CASSLGTPLGNQPQHF	TGCGCCAGCAGCTTGGGGACCCCCCTCGGGAATCAGCCCCAGCATTTT
NA	TRBV27	NA	TRBJ1-2	CASSLSPYGRGYGYTF	TGTGCCAGCAGTTTATCGCCGTACGGCAGGGGATATGGCTACACCTTC
NA	TRBV6-5	NA	TRBJ2-3	CASSYGVMGTDTQYF	TGTGCCAGCAGTTACGGAGTTATGGGGACAGATACGCAGTATTTT
TRBD1	TRBV6-5	few	TRBJ2-3	CASRVNRGDTQYF	TGTGCCAGCAGAGTGAACAGGGGAGATACGCAGTATTTT
TRBD1	TRBV12-3/TRBV12-4	few	TRBJ2-6	CASSQGTGSGVLTF	TGTGCCAGCAGTCAGGGGACAGGCAGTGGCGTCCTGACTTTC
NA	TRBV20-1	NA	TRBJ2-3	CSARDHQEDTQYF	TGCAGTGCTAGAGATCATCAGGAAGATACGCAGTATTTT
TRBD1	TRBV5-1	once	TRBJ1-1	CASSEQIRQGVAEAFF	TGCGCCAGCAGCGAGCAGATAAGACAGGGTGTCGCTGAAGCTTTCTTT
TRBD1	TRBV5-6	NA	TRBJ1-2	CASSFRPPGGGYTF	TGTGCCAGCAGCTTCCGGCCGCCAGGGGGTGGCTACACCTTC
NA	TRBV2	few	TRBJ1-5	CASSRGLDQPQHF	TGTGCCAGCAGTAGGGGCCTAGATCAGCCCCAGCATTTT
TRBD1	TRBV12-3/TRBV12-4	NA	TRBJ1-2	CASSLTGSASSYGYTF	TGTGCCAGCAGTTTGACAGGGAGTGCTAGTTCCTATGGCTACACCTTC
TRBD2	TRBV6-6	many	TRBJ2-1	CASSYGTSEGEQFF	TGTGCCAGCAGTTACGGCACTAGCGAGGGTGAGCAGTTCTTC
TRBD2	TRBV28	NA	TRBJ2-7	CASSFTPGGEQYF	TGTGCCAGCAGTTTTACACCGGGAGGCGAGCAGTACTTC
NA	TRBV6-5	NA	TRBJ1-5	CASSPFTGYSNQPQHF	TGTGCCAGCAGCCCCTTTACAGGGTATAGCAATCAGCCCCAGCATTTT
NA	TRBV7-8	NA	TRBJ2-3	CASRRRLGTDTQYF	TGTGCCAGCAGACGAAGGCTCGGCACAGATACGCAGTATTTT
NA	TRBV6-5	NA	TRBJ1-2	CASTQARGAYGYTF	TGTGCCAGCACCCAGGCCCGAGGAGCCTATGGCTACACCTTC
TRBD2	TRBV11-3	few	TRBJ2-4	CASRTRGGMDIQYF	TGTGCCAGCAGGACCCGGGGGGGGATGGACATTCAGTACTTC
NA	TRBV5-1	NA	TRBJ1-4	CASSLEASIEKLFF	TGCGCCAGCAGCTTGGAGGCGTCAATCGAAAAACTGTTTTTT
NA	TRBV6-2/TRBV6-3	NA	TRBJ2-7	CASSQSGTSYEQYF	TGTGCCAGCAGTCAATCCGGGACCTCCTACGAGCAGTACTTC
TRBD1	TRBV7-9	once	TRBJ1-2	CASSLFGTGNLNGYTF	TGTGCCAGCAGTCTCTTTGGGACAGGGAATTTGAATGGCTACACCTTC
TRBD1	TRBV29-1	NA	TRBJ2-3	CSVLLGDRGPADTQYF	TGCAGCGTTCTGCTCGGGGACAGGGGGCCGGCAGATACGCAGTATTTT
NA	TRBV6-5	few	TRBJ2-5	CASSPTEGRKTQYF	TGTGCCAGCAGTCCTACGGAGGGCAGGAAGACCCAGTACTTC
NA	TRBV4-2	NA	TRBJ1-6	CASSQDSLDTDNSPLHF	TGTGCCAGCAGCCAAGATTCTTTGGACACAGATAATTCACCCCTCCACTTT
TRBD1	TRBV5-1	NA	TRBJ1-6	CASSRRQGSRSPLHF	TGCGCCAGCAGCAGACGACAGGGTTCTAGATCACCCCTCCACTTT
NA	TRBV6-5	NA	TRBJ2-7	CAVGALYEQYF	TGTGCCGTGGGGGCCCTCTACGAGCAGTACTTC
NA	TRBV20-1	NA	TRBJ1-1	CSARPGNTEAFF	TGCAGTGCCCGCCCCGGGAACACTGAAGCTTTCTTT
NA	TRBV6-1	few	TRBJ2-7	CASNQGVLDYEQYF	TGTGCCAGCAACCAGGGAGTTTTGGACTACGAGCAGTACTTC